The 23 T cell receptor beta chains below were found in one sample sequenced in a study of CD8 T cells in Susac syndrome. The RNA, about 0.5 to 1 ug, was put through reverse transcription using random hexamers. MiXCR, applied by TCRdb to the immunoSEQ multiplex PCR reads, yields one record per CDR3 protein. The sample carries around 150,000 distinct CDR3 sequences, approximately 94% recorded once. Material: CD4+ T cells from PBMCs. These TCRs come from a human donor with Susac syndrome.

This clonotype was observed once. The chain uses TRBV7-2 and TRBJ2-7; 9 nucleotides align to TRBD2. With V trimmed by 2 bases and J by 1 base, 3 bases remained unmatched. The CDR3 is 15 residues long. Germline assignment: CDR1 SGHTA and CDR2 FQGNSA. This CDR3 is CASSLPSGMSYEQYF. In DNA, the CDR3 is TGTGCCAGCAGCTTACCTAGCGGGATGTCCTACGAGCAGTACTTC. Variable domain in full (rest from reference TRBV7-2 and TRBJ2-7): GAGVSQSPSNKVTEKGKDVELRCDPISGHTALYWYRQSLGQGLEFLIYFQGNSAPDKSGLPSDRFSAERTGGSVSTLTIQRTQQEDSAVYLCASSLPSGMSYEQYFGPGTRLTVT.

The rearrangement links TRBV13 to TRBJ2-3, with a possible D match to TRBD2 (6 bases). The V gene lost 5 bases and the J gene lost 5 bases, with 14 bases spanning the gap. Germline lookup yields CDR1 PRHDT and CDR2 FYEKMQ (reference sequence). This CDR3 has 14 residues. The CDR3 spells CASSPTSRIDTQYF. The CDR3 DNA reads as TGTGCCAGCAGCCCGACTAGTCGTATAGATACGCAGTATTTT.

The chain has TRBV20-1 and TRBJ2-3, with D unresolved. The V and J ends lost 0 bases and 0 bases respectively, with 10 bases between them. The CDR3 sequence is 15 residues long. Germline CDR1 is DFQATT and CDR2 is SNEGSKA (reference sequence). The CDR3 DNA reads TGCAGTGCTAGAGATCCTGGATCTAGCACAGATACGCAGTATTTT. Translating it yields CSARDPGSSTDTQYF.

The rearrangement links TRBV2 to TRBJ2-7; 9 nucleotides agree with TRBD2. Germline lookup yields CDR1 SNHLY and CDR2 FYNNEI. V lost 3 bases and J lost 0; bases outside the gene matches: 3. CDR3 length: 15 amino acids. In DNA form, the CDR3 reads TGTGCCAGCAGTGATGGGACTAGCTACTCCTACGAGCAGTACTTC. Translation gives CASSDGTSYSYEQYF. The whole variable domain, filled in from reference TRBV2 and TRBJ2-7, reads EPEVTQTPSHQVTQMGQEVILRCVPISNHLYFYWYRQILGQKVEFLVSFYNNEISEKSEIFDDQFSVERPDGSNFTLKIRSTKLEDSAMYFCASSDGTSYSYEQYFGPGTRLTVT.

The V gene is TRBV27, the J gene TRBJ2-7, with TRBD1 matching over 9 bases. Trimming cost V 2 bases and J 6 bases; bases outside gene matches: 5. The CDR3 consists of 14 residues. Looked up from germline, CDR1 is MNHEY and CDR2 is SMNVEV (reference sequence). The CDR3 bases are TGTGCCAGCAGTTTACAGGGGACAGGGACCGAGCAGTACTTC. Translated, it gives CASSLQGTGTEQYF.

The CDR3 loop is CASSAGGQGATEAFF. CDR3 nucleotides: TGTGCCAGCAGCGCTGGAGGACAGGGGGCCACTGAAGCTTTCTTT. V is TRBV9 and J is TRBJ1-1, with 11 bases matching TRBD1. V shed 3 bases, J shed 4 bases, and the junction held 5 bases outside the gene matches. This CDR3 has 15 residues. The germline gives CDR1 SGDLS, CDR2 YYNGEE.

The CDR3 sequence is CASSPVENRNTEAFF. CDR3 sequence (DNA): TGTGCCAGCTCACCAGTTGAAAACAGAAACACTGAAGCTTTCTTT. V gene TRBV18 combines with J gene TRBJ1-1; D not resolved. This CDR3 is 15 amino acids long. Germline V gives CDR1 KGHSH, CDR2 LQKENI. Trimming took 2 bases from V and 2 from J, leaving 12 bases between them.

This chain uses TRBV18 with TRBJ1-5; 9 positions match TRBD1. The CDR3 spans 16 residues. After removal of 2 bases from V and 2 bases from J, the junction contained 4 bases not matched to a gene. From germline, CDR1 is KGHSH and CDR2 LQKENI. In nucleotides, the CDR3 is TGTGCCAGCTCACCATTGGGACAGGGAGGCAATCAGCCCCAGCATTTT. Its translation: CASSPLGQGGNQPQHF.

The chain is built from TRBV18 and TRBJ2-5; D is unresolved. Trimming shortened V by 3 bases and J by 1 base, and 6 bases separated the two germline ends. Germline loops: CDR1 KGHSH, CDR2 LQKENI. The CDR3 has 13 residues. The DNA of the CDR3 is TGTGCCAGCTCACCCGGATCCCAAGAGACCCAGTACTTC. Amino acids: CASSPGSQETQYF.

The chain employs TRBV21-1 and TRBJ2-7. TRBV21-1 is a pseudogene. The CDR3 length is 16 residues. The CDR3 here is CASSKAGEREIYEQYF. CDR3 DNA: TGTGCCAGCAGCAAAGCTGGTGAGCGGGAGATCTACGAGCAGTACTTC.

The CDR3 spells CASSQERMVGGRHYGYTF. CDR3 in DNA: TGCGCCAGCAGCCAAGAGAGGATGGTGGGGGGCAGGCACTATGGCTACACCTTC. The genes are TRBV4-1 and TRBJ1-2; tentatively, D is TRBD1 (6 bases). V lost 0 bases to trimming and J lost 3 bases, with 20 bases between them. This CDR3 is built from 18 residues. The germline V gene has CDR1 MGHRA and CDR2 YSYEKL.

This clonotype was seen once. The chain employs TRBV15 and TRBJ2-7; tentative D call: TRBD2 (7 bases). Trimming took 1 base from V and 6 from J, leaving 13 bases between them. There are 14 residues in the CDR3. The germline gives CDR1 LNHNV, CDR2 YYDKDF (reference sequence). CDR3 DNA: TGTGCCACCAGCAGAGTGTACAGGGAGGGCGAGCAGTACTTC. Amino acids: CATSRVYREGEQYF.

The chain recombines TRBV5-1 with TRBJ2-1, with D possibly matching TRBD1 (5 bases). The CDR3 runs to 12 residues. V dropped 4 bases and J dropped 3 bases, with 5 bases sitting between them. Germline loops: CDR1 SGHRS, CDR2 YFSETQ. The CDR3 sequence is CASSGHYNEQFF. The CDR3 DNA reads TGCGCCAGCAGCGGACACTACAATGAGCAGTTCTTC.

The gene calls are TRBV18 and TRBJ2-7, with a tentative D call TRBD1 (7 bases). Deletions cut 3 bases from V and 0 bases from J, with 12 bases between. Germline CDR1 and CDR2: KGHSH and LQKENI. The CDR3 is 15 residues long. As DNA, the CDR3 is TGTGCCAGCTCACCTCATCAGGGGGGCTCCTACGAGCAGTACTTC. Translated, it gives CASSPHQGGSYEQYF.

The chain recombines TRBV5-4 with TRBJ2-1; TRBD2 matches 11 bases. V shed 4 bases, J shed 2 bases, and the junction held 5 bases outside the gene matches. Per the germline V gene, CDR1 is SGHNT and CDR2 is YYREEE (reference sequence). This CDR3 region has 16 residues. CDR3 in DNA: TGTGCCAGCAGCCGAGGGACTAGCGGAACCTACAATGAGCAGTTCTTC. As protein: CASSRGTSGTYNEQFF.

This clonotype was counted once. The J gene is TRBJ1-1, the V gene TRBV27; D is unclear. The ends were cut back, 8 bases at V and 0 bases at J, with 13 bases in the middle. CDR3 length: 14 residues. Germline loops: CDR1 MNHEY, CDR2 SMNVEV (reference sequence). The CDR3 protein is CASYRTDVNTEAFF. CDR3 bases: TGTGCCAGCTATAGAACAGATGTGAACACTGAAGCTTTCTTT.

The chain has TRBV4-2 and TRBJ1-1; D is ambiguous. Germline V gene data show CDR1 as LGHNA and CDR2 as YNFKEQ. This CDR3 has 11 amino acids. Trimming took off 0 bases at V and 8 bases at J, with 4 bases between the two ends. CDR3 sequence reads: CASSQEGEAFF. The CDR3 region has the DNA TGTGCCAGCAGCCAAGAGGGGGAAGCTTTCTTT.

The chain is built from TRBV20-1 and TRBJ1-3, with D possibly TRBD1 on 5 matching bases. The V gene's germline CDR1 is DFQATT and CDR2 SNEGSKA (reference sequence). CDR3 length: 15 amino acids. Deletions cut 6 bases from V and 4 bases from J, with 19 bases between. CDR3 region: CSAIHTGTLGNTIYF. CDR3 sequence (DNA): TGCAGTGCCATCCATACCGGGACGTTAGGAAACACCATATATTTT.

This chain links TRBV4-1 with TRBJ2-4; 7 nucleotides agree with TRBD2. Germline V CDR1 and CDR2: MGHRA, YSYEKL. CDR3 length equals 17 residues. The trim removed 3 bases at V and 4 bases at J, leaving 12 bases unmatched. In DNA form, the CDR3 reads TGCGCCAGCAGCCAGCCGATAGCGGGTGCCCTAAAAAACATTCAGTACTTC. Translating it yields CASSQPIAGALKNIQYF.

J is TRBJ1-2 and V is TRBV2; weak D call: TRBD1 (5 bases). The CDR3 is 13 amino acids. The V and J ends lost 3 bases and 2 bases respectively, with 7 bases between them. Germline CDR1 is SNHLY and CDR2 is FYNNEI. As DNA, the CDR3 is TGTGCCAGCAGTGAGGAGGGGAACTATGGCTACACCTTC. The encoded protein is CASSEEGNYGYTF.

The chain is built from TRBV7-9 and TRBJ2-5; 9 bases fit TRBD1. Per germline, CDR1 SEHNR and CDR2 FQNEAQ (reference sequence). V lost 3 bases to trimming and J lost 7 bases; unmatched junction nucleotides: 6. The CDR3 is 14 residues long. CDR3 protein: CASSLDRGSRTQYF. The CDR3 DNA sequence: TGTGCCAGCAGCTTGGACAGGGGTAGTAGGACCCAGTACTTC.

V and J are TRBV24-1 and TRBJ2-2; no reliable D call. Germline V gene lookup returns CDR1 KGHDR and CDR2 SFDVKD. The CDR3 loop spans 15 amino acids. The germline V and J ends were trimmed by 7 bases and 0 bases, with 11 bases remaining between them. The CDR3 coding sequence is TGTGCCACCAGCGGTGGTGGGGCGAACACCGGGGAGCTGTTTTTT. Protein: CATSGGGANTGELFF.

The V call is TRBV12-3 or TRBV12-4, the J call TRBJ1-1, with D possibly matching TRBD1 (6 bases). This CDR3 region has 14 residues. The V end was cut by 3 bases, the J end by 0 bases, with 8 bases between. CDR3 coding DNA: TGTGCCAGCAGTTTCGGGGGCATGAACACTGAAGCTTTCTTT. This codes for CASSFGGMNTEAFF.